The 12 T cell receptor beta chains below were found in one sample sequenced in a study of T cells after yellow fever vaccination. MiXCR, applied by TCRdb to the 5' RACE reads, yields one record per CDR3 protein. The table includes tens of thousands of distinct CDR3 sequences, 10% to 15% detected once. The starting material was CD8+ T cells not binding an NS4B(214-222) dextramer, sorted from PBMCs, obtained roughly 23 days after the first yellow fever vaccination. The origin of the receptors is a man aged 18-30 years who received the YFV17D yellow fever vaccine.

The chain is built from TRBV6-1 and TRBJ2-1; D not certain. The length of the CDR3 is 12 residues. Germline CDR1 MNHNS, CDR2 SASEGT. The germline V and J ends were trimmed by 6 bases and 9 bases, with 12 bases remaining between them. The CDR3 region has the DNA TGTGCCAGCAGCAAGATGCCCCTTGAGCAGTTCTTC. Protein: CASSKMPLEQFF.

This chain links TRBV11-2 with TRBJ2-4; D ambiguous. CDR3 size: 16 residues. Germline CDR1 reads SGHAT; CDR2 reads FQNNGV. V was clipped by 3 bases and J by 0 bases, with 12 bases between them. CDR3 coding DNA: TGTGCCAGCAGCTTCTCAAAATTCTTAGCCAAAAACATTCAGTACTTC. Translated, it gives CASSFSKFLAKNIQYF. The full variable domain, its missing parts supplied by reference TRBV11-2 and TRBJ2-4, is EAGVAQSPRYKIIEKRQSVAFWCNPISGHATLYWYQQILGQGPKLLIQFQNNGVVDDSQLPKDRFSAERLKGVDSTLKIQPAKLEDSAVYLCASSFSKFLAKNIQYFGAGTRLSVL.

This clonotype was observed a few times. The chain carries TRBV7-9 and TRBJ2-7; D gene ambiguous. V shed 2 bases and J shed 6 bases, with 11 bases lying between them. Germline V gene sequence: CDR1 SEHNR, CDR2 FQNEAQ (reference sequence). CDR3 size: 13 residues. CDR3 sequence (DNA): TGTGCCAGCAGCTTATACGCCCTCTCCGAGCAGTACGTC. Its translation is CASSLYALSEQYV.

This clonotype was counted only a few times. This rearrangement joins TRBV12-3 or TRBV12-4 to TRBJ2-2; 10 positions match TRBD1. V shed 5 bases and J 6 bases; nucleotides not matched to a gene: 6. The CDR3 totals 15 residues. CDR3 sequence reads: CASSTGQGFPGELFF. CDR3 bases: TGTGCCAGCAGTACGGGACAGGGGTTCCCCGGGGAGCTGTTTTTT.

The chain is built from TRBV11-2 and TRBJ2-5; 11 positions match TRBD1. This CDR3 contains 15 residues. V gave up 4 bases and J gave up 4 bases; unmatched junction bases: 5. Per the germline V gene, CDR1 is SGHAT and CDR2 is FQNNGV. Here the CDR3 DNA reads TGTGCCAGCAGCTCCACCGGGACAGGGGGAGAGACCCAGTACTTC. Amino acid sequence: CASSSTGTGGETQYF.

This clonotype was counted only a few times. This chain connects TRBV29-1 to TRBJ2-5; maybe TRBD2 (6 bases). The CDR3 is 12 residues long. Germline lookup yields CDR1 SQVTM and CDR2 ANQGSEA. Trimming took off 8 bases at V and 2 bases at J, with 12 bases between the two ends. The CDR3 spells CSIRSGQETQYF. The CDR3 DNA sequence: TGCAGCATCCGTAGCGGACAAGAGACCCAGTACTTC. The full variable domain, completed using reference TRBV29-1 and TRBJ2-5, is SAVISQKPSRDICQRGTSLTIQCQVDSQVTMMFWYRQQPGQSLTLIATANQGSEATYESGFVIDKFPISRPNLTFSTLTVSNMSPEDSSIYLCSIRSGQETQYFGPGTRLLVL.

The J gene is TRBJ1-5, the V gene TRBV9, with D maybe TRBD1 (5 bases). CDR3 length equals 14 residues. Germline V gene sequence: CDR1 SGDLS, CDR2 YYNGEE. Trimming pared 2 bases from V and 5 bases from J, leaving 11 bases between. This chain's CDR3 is CASSVGGGDQPQHF. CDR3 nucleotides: TGTGCCAGCAGCGTTGGGGGGGGGGATCAGCCCCAGCATTTT.

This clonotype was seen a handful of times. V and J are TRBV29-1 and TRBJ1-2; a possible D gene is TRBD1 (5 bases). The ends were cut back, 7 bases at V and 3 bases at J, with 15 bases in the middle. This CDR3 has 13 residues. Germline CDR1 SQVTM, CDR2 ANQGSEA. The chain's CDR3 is CSGDAGEDYGYTF. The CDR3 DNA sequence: TGCAGCGGAGATGCGGGGGAGGACTATGGCTACACCTTC.

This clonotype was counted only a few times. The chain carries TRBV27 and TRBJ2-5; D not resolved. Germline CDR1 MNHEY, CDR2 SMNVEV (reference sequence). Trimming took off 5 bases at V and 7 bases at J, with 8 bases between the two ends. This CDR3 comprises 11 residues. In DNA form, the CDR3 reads TGTGCCAGCAGTAATGCCGGGACCCAGTACTTC. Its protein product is CASSNAGTQYF.

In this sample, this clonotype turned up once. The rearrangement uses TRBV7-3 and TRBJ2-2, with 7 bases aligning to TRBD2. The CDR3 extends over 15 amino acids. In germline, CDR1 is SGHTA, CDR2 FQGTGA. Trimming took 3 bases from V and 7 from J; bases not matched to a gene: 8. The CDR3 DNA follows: TGTGCCAGCAGCTTGGCGGGGGAGGAGAACGGGGAGCTGTTTTTT. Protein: CASSLAGEENGELFF.

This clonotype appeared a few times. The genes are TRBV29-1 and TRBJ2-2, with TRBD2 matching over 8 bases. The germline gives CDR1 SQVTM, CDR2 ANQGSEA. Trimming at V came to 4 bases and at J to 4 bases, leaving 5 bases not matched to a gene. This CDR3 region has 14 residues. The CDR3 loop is CSVAGTSVTGELFF. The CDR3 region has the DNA TGCAGCGTTGCCGGGACTAGTGTCACCGGGGAGCTGTTTTTT.

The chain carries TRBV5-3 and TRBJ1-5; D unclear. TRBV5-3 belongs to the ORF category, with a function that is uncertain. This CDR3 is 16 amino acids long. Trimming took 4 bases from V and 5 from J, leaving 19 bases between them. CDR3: CARSHPPRRTHQPQHF. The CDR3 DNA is TGTGCCAGAAGCCACCCACCTCGTAGGACCCATCAGCCCCAGCATTTT.